This T cell receptor beta chain is from a study of blood T cell repertoires in COVID-19. Germline trimming cut 6 bases from V and 2 bases from J; bases unmatched to any gene: 6. Per the germline V gene, CDR1 is LNHNV and CDR2 is YYDKDF (reference sequence). The CDR3 has 15 amino acids. Only in-frame clones appear in the TCRdb table, and some are missing; sequencing was by immunoSEQ multiplex PCR. The sample records approximately 200,000 clones, around four fifths being singletons. The clonotype comes from a man aged 40-55 years who had recovered from COVID-19. Sequencing was done on a sample of PBMCs or T cells enriched from blood (not recorded which). This chain uses TRBV15 with TRBJ1-5; 8 bases match TRBD1. CDR3: CATRPTGEGNQPQHF. CDR3 in DNA: TGTGCCACCAGGCCGACAGGGGAGGGCAATCAGCCCCAGCATTTT. Supplemented by reference TRBV15 and TRBJ1-5, the full variable domain reads DAMVIQNPRYQVTQFGKPVTLSCSQTLNHNVMYWYQQKSSQAPKLLFHYYDKDFNNEADTPDNFQSRRPNTSFCFLDIRSPGLGDTAMYLCATRPTGEGNQPQHFGDGTRLSIL.